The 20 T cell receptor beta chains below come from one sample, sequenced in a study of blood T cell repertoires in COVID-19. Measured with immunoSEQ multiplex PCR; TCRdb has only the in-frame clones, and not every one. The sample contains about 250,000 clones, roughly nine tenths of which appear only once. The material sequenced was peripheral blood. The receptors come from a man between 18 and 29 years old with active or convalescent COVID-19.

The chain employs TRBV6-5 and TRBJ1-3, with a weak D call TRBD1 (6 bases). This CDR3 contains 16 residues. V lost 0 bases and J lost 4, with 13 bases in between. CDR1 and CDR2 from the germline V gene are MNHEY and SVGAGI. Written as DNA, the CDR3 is TGTGCCAGCAGTTACTCGAACAGGGTATCAGGAAACACCATATATTTT. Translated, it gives CASSYSNRVSGNTIYF.

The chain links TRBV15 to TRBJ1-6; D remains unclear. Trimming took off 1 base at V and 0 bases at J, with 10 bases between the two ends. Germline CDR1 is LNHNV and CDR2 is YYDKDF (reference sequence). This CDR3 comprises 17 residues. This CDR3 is CATSRVGGSSYNSPLHF. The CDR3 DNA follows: TGTGCCACCAGCAGAGTTGGAGGAAGCTCCTATAATTCACCCCTCCACTTT.

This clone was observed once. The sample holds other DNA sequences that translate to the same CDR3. The DNA for the CDR3 is TGTGCCAGCTCACCAGAGGAATTGAACACTGAAGCTTTCTTT. It specifies CASSPEELNTEAFF. The chain has TRBV18 and TRBJ1-1; D uncertain. Trimming cost V 2 bases and J 0 bases, with 7 bases left between them. The CDR3 length is 14 residues. Germline values: CDR1 KGHSH, CDR2 LQKENI.

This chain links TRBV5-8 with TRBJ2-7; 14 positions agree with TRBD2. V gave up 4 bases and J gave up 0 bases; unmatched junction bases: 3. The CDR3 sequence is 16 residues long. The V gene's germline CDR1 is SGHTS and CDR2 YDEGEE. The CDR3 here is CASSLGLAGGSYEQYF. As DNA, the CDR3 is TGTGCCAGCAGCCTAGGACTAGCGGGGGGCTCCTACGAGCAGTACTTC. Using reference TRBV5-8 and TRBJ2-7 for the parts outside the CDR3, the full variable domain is EAGVTQSPTHLIKTRGQQATLRCSPISGHTSVYWYQQALGLGLQFLLWYDEGEERNRGNFPPRFSGRQFPNYSSELNVNALELEDSALYLCASSLGLAGGSYEQYFGPGTRLTVT.

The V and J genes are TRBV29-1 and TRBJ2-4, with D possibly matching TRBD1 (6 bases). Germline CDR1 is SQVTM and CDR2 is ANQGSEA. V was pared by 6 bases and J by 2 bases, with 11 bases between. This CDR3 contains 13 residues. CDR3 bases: TGCAGCGTGGCTACAGGGCCCAAAAACATTCAGTACTTC. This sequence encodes CSVATGPKNIQYF.

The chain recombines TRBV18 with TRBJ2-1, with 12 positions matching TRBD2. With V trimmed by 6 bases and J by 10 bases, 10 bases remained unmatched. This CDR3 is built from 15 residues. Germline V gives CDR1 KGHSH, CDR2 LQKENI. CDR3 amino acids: CASSRLAGATWEQFF. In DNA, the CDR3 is TGTGCCAGCTCGCGACTAGCGGGGGCCACGTGGGAGCAGTTCTTC.

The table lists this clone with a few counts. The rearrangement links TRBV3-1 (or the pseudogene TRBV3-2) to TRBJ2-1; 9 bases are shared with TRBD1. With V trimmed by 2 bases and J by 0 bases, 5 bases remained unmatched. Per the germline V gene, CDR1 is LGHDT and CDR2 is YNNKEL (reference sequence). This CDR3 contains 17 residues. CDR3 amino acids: CASSQTGTGPSYNEQFF. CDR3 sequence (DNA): TGTGCCAGCAGCCAAACCGGGACAGGGCCCTCCTACAATGAGCAGTTCTTC.

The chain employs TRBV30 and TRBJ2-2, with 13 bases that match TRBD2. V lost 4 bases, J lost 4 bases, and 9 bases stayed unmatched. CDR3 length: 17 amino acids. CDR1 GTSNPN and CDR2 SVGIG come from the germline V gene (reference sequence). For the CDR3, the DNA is TGTGCCTGGAAGAGACTAGCGGGGGGTTTGGGCACCGGGGAGCTGTTTTTT. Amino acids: CAWKRLAGGLGTGELFF.

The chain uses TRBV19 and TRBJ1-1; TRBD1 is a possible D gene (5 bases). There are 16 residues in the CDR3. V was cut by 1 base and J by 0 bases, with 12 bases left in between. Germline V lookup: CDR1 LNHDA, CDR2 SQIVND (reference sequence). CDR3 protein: CASSIGEGRVNTEAFF. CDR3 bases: TGTGCCAGTAGTATAGGGGAGGGGAGGGTGAACACTGAAGCTTTCTTT.

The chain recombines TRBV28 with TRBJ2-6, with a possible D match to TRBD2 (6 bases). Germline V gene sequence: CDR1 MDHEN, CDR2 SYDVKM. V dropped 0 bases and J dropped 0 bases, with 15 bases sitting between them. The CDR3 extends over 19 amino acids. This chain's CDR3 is CASSLWRDGRFSGANVLTF. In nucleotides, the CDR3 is TGTGCCAGCAGTTTATGGCGGGACGGAAGATTCTCTGGGGCCAACGTCCTGACTTTC.

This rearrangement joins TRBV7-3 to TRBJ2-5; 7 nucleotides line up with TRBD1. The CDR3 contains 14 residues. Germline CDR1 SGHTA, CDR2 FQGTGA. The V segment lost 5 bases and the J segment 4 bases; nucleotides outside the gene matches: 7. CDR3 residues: CASSTTGSGETQYF. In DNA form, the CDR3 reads TGTGCCAGCAGCACGACAGGGTCTGGAGAGACCCAGTACTTC.

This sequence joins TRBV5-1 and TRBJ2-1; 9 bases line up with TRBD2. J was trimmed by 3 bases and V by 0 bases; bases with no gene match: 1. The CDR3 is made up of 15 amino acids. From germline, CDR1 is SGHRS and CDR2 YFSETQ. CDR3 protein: CASSLVSGGYNEQFF. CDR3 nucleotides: TGCGCCAGCAGCTTGGTTAGCGGGGGCTACAATGAGCAGTTCTTC. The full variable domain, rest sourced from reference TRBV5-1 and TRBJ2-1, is KAGVTQTPRYLIKTRGQQVTLSCSPISGHRSVSWYQQTPGQGLQFLFEYFSETQRNKGNFPGRFSGRQFSNSRSEMNVSTLELGDSALYLCASSLVSGGYNEQFFGPGTRLTVL.

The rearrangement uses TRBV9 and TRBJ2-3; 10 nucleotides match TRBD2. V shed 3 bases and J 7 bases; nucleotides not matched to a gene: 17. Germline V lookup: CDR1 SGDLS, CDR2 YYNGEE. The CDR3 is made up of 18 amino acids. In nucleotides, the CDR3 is TGTGCCAGCAGCGGCAACGCTTTAGCGGGGGGATCGGTCTATACGCAGTATTTT. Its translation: CASSGNALAGGSVYTQYF.

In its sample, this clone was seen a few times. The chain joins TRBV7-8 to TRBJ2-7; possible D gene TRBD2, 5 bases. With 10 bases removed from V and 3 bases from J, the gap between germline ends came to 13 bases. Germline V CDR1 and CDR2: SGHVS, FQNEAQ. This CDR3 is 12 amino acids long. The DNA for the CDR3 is TGTGCCACAGGACTCCTGAGCTACGAGCAGTACTTC. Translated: CATGLLSYEQYF.

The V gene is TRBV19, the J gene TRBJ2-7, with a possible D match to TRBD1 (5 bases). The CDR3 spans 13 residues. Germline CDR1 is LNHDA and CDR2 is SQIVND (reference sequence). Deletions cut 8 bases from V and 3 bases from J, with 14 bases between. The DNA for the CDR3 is TGTGCCAGTGCCAAAACAGGTGTCTACGAGCAGTACTTC. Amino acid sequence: CASAKTGVYEQYF.

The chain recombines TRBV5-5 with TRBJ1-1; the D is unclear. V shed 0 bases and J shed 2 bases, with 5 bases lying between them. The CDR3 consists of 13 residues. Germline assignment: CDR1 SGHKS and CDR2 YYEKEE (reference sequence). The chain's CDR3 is CASSLVVNTEAFF. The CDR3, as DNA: TGTGCCAGCAGCTTGGTAGTTAACACTGAAGCTTTCTTT.

As DNA, the CDR3 is TGTGCCAGCAGCGCCCGAGGGTTAGGGCAGTACTTC. This sequence encodes CASSARGLGQYF. V usage is TRBV9 and J usage is TRBJ2-7; weak D call: TRBD2 (5 bases). Germline V gene lookup returns CDR1 SGDLS and CDR2 YYNGEE. The CDR3 contains 12 residues. The V end lost 3 bases, the J end lost 9 bases, and 13 bases lay between the germline ends.

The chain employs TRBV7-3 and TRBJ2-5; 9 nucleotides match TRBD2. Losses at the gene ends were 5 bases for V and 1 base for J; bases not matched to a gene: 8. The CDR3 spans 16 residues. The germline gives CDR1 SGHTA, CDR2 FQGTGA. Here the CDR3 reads CASSQAGSGGQETQYF. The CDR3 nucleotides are TGTGCCAGCAGCCAGGCGGGTAGCGGGGGCCAAGAGACCCAGTACTTC.

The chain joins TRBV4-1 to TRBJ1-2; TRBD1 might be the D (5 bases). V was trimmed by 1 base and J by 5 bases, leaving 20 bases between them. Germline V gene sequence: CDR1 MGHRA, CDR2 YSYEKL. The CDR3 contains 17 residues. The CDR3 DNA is TGCGCCAGCAGCCAAGGGTTCTCAGGGCCACCCGGGTATGGCTACACCTTC. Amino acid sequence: CASSQGFSGPPGYGYTF.

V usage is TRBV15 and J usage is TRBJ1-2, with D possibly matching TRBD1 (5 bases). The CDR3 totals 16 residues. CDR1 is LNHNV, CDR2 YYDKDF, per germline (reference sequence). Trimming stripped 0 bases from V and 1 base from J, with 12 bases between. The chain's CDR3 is CATSRDLVTGNYGYTF. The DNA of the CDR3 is TGTGCCACCAGCAGAGATCTGGTCACAGGTAACTATGGCTACACCTTC.